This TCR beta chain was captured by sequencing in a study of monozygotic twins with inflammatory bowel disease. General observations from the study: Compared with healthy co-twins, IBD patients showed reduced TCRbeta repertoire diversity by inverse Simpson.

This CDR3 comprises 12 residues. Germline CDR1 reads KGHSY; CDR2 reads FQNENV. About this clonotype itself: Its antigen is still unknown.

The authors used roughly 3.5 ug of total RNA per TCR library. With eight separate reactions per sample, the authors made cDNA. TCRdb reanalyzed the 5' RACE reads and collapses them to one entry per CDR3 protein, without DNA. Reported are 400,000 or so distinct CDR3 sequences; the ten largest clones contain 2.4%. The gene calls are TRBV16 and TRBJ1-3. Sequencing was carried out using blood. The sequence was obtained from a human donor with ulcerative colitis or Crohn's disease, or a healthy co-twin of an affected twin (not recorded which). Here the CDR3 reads CASSRLDGIGYF.